A selection of T cell receptor beta chains follows, all from one sample in a study of blood T cells in healthy people across ages. TCRdb itself ran the 5' RACE reads through MiXCR, one entry per CDR3 protein. This table has some 700,000 distinct CDR3 sequences, around 40% appearing once. Material for sequencing was blood. The source of these receptors is a woman aged 60-75 years in good health. Each CDR3 is given with its conserved first and last residue. A D gene is named only where the DNA matches it firmly. Not every row has a clone size; where given, it reads once, few, many or a size class.

clone size,J gene,V gene,D gene,CDR3 DNA,CDR3 protein
.,TRBJ1-2,TRBV25-1,.,TGTGCCAGCAGTGAGTGGACGGGTGATACCTATGGCTACACCTTC,CASSEWTGDTYGYTF
.,TRBJ1-1,TRBV7-3,TRBD1,TGTGCCAGCAGCTTAACCACAGGGGGCAAAGCTTTCTTT,CASSLTTGGKAFF
many,TRBJ2-1,TRBV5-1,TRBD2,TGCGCCAGCAGCTTGGTGGGTAGCGGGGGCAATGAGCAGTTCTTC,CASSLVGSGGNEQFF
few,TRBJ2-5,TRBV20-1,TRBD2,TGCAGTGCCACCGGACTAGCGGGGGCTCAAGAGACCCAGTACTTC,CSATGLAGAQETQYF
.,TRBJ1-5,TRBV29-1,.,TGCAGCGCCTCTCCAGGGAGTGGCAATCAGCCCCAGCATTTT,CSASPGSGNQPQHF
many,TRBJ2-1,TRBV6-5,.,TGTGCCAGCAGTTACGGGGGGAGCTCCTACAATGAGCAGTTCTTC,CASSYGGSSYNEQFF
.,TRBJ1-1,TRBV7-2,.,TGTGCCAGCAGCTTAGCGTTCACGAAAACTGAAGCTTTCTTT,CASSLAFTKTEAFF
.,TRBJ1-2,TRBV18,TRBD1,TGTGCCAGCTCACAGGGACAGTCCGTCGGTGGCTACACCTTC,CASSQGQSVGGYTF
.,TRBJ2-3,TRBV19,.,TGTGCCAGTAGTATAGCCCCCAAGAGGGGGTTCCAGGGAGCAGATACGCAGTATTTT,CASSIAPKRGFQGADTQYF
.,TRBJ1-1,TRBV24-1,.,TGTGCCACCCCCACGAACACTGAAGCTTTCTTT,CATPTNTEAFF
few,TRBJ2-7,TRBV5-1,TRBD2,TGCGCCAGCAGCACGACCGGGACTACCTACGAGCAGTACTTC,CASSTTGTTYEQYF
.,TRBJ2-5,TRBV7-2,.,TGTGCCAGCAGCCCGAACGGGGGAATCCAAGAGACCCAGTACTTC,CASSPNGGIQETQYF
few,TRBJ2-1,TRBV20-1,.,TGCAGTGCTAGGGCAGGGCCCGACTACAATGAGCAGTTCTTC,CSARAGPDYNEQFF
.,TRBJ2-6,TRBV20-1,.,TGCAGTGCTAGAGGGTCGCTAAGACCTACCTACTCTGGGGCCAACGTCCTGACTTTC,CSARGSLRPTYSGANVLTF
.,TRBJ2-1,TRBV3-1,.,TGTGCCAGCAGCCTCGAAGGAGGGTTAAATGAGCAGTTCTTC,CASSLEGGLNEQFF
.,TRBJ2-7,TRBV20-1,TRBD1,TGCAGTGCTAGGAGGGGACAGGCCGAGCAGTACTTC,CSARRGQAEQYF
few,TRBJ2-7,TRBV7-9,.,TGTGCCAGCAGCTTAGGCCCCGCAGGCCAGGAGAACGAGCAGTACTTC,CASSLGPAGQENEQYF
.,TRBJ2-1,TRBV11-3,.,TGTGCCAGCAGCGTAGCGGTTTACAATGAGCAGTTCTTC,CASSVAVYNEQFF
.,TRBJ2-7,TRBV27,.,TGTGCCAGCAGCTGCGGGGCCGGATACGAGCAGTACTTC,CASSCGAGYEQYF
.,TRBJ2-4,TRBV12-3/TRBV12-4,TRBD2,TGTGCCAGCAGTCCCGGCACTAGCGGAGGCAAAAACATTCAGTACTTC,CASSPGTSGGKNIQYF
.,TRBJ2-6,TRBV20-1,.,TGCAGTGCTAGAGGTGTGCTGAACTCTGGGGCCAACGTCCTGACTTTC,CSARGVLNSGANVLTF
.,TRBJ2-5,TRBV29-1,.,TGCAGCGTTGATGGCAGGCAAGAGACCCAGTACTTC,CSVDGRQETQYF
.,TRBJ1-6,TRBV30,.,TGTGCCTGGAGTACACCACACCGTGGCGGTAATTCACCCCTCCACTTT,CAWSTPHRGGNSPLHF
.,TRBJ1-1,TRBV12-3/TRBV12-4,.,TGTGCCAGCAAAAGACAGGTGAACACTGAAGCTTTCTTT,CASKRQVNTEAFF
few,TRBJ1-1,TRBV29-1,TRBD1,TGCAGCGTTCCGGACAGGGGGCAATTAAAGAGTGAAGCTTTCTTT,CSVPDRGQLKSEAFF
few,TRBJ2-7,TRBV27,.,TGTGCCAGCAGGAGGACGGGACTTGGCTACGAGCAGTACTTC,CASRRTGLGYEQYF
.,TRBJ1-1,TRBV6-5,.,TGTGCCAGCAGTTTCTTTGGCGCTGAAGCTTTCTTT,CASSFFGAEAFF
many,TRBJ2-7,TRBV5-1,TRBD1,TGCGCCAGCAGCTTGGGCCCAACAGGGGGTTCCTACGAGCAGTACTTC,CASSLGPTGGSYEQYF
.,TRBJ2-7,TRBV3-1,TRBD2,TGTGCCAGCAGCTTGGCTAGCGGGAGCGGAGTTTACAATGAGCAGTACTTC,CASSLASGSGVYNEQYF
.,TRBJ1-1,TRBV25-1,.,TGTGCCAGCAGTGGCCTGGGGGGGAACACTGAAGCTTTCTTT,CASSGLGGNTEAFF
many,TRBJ2-5,TRBV7-7,.,TGTGCCAGCAGTTTGGCCTACCAAGAGACCCAGTACTTC,CASSLAYQETQYF
.,TRBJ2-3,TRBV5-1,.,TGCGCCAGCAGCCCATCCCCAGGGGAAACAGATACGCAGTATTTT,CASSPSPGETDTQYF
.,TRBJ2-2,TRBV4-3,TRBD2,TGCGCCAGCAGCCAAGATCTTACCCGGACTAGCCGGTGGACCGGGGAGCTGTTTTTT,CASSQDLTRTSRWTGELFF
.,TRBJ1-2,TRBV6-4,.,TGTGCCAGCAGTGAACACTTCAACGATGGCTACACCTTC,CASSEHFNDGYTF
.,TRBJ2-5,TRBV28,.,TGTGCCAGCAGACAGGGAGGGGGTCGAGAGACCCAGTACTTC,CASRQGGGRETQYF
.,TRBJ2-7,TRBV4-3,.,TGCGCCAGCAGCCAAGGGACACCCTCCAACGAGCAGTACTTC,CASSQGTPSNEQYF
few,TRBJ2-7,TRBV5-1,.,TGCGCCAGCAGTAGTGTCCAGGGTGGGGAGCAGTACTTC,CASSSVQGGEQYF
.,TRBJ1-2,TRBV12-3/TRBV12-4,.,TGTGCCAGCAGTTTAGCGCTCTACGGGGGCTACACCTTC,CASSLALYGGYTF
few,TRBJ2-1,TRBV5-6,TRBD1,TGTGCCAGCAGCTTGAGGACAGGGAATGAGCAGTTCTTC,CASSLRTGNEQFF
once,TRBJ2-1,TRBV19,.,TGTGCCAGTAGTATAGGGGCGGGGCAGTTCTTC,CASSIGAGQFF
.,TRBJ1-4,TRBV29-1,.,TGCAGCGTTGAGAGTAATGAAAAACTGTTTTTT,CSVESNEKLFF
few,TRBJ2-1,TRBV24-1,TRBD1,TGTGCCACCTCTGACAGGGGCTCCTACAATGAGCAGTTCTTC,CATSDRGSYNEQFF
.,TRBJ2-1,TRBV20-1,TRBD2,TGCAGTGCGCCGGGACTAGCCATAAATGAGCAGTTCTTC,CSAPGLAINEQFF
many,TRBJ2-5,TRBV9,.,TGTGCCAGCAGCGTTCAGGGAACTCAAGAGACCCAGTACTTC,CASSVQGTQETQYF
few,TRBJ2-5,TRBV10-3,.,TGTGCCATCAGCAGAGGACCTCCTGGGCAAGAGACCCAGTACTTC,CAISRGPPGQETQYF
.,TRBJ2-5,TRBV9,TRBD1,TGTGCCAGCAGCGAGGGGACAGTCCATCAAGAGACCCAGTACTTC,CASSEGTVHQETQYF
.,TRBJ1-1,TRBV2,.,TGTGCCACCGCCCCTTTAATGAACACTGAAGCTTTCTTT,CATAPLMNTEAFF
many,TRBJ1-2,TRBV5-1,TRBD1,TGCGCCAGCAGCTCAGGGGGCGCAGAGATAGATGGCTACACCTTC,CASSSGGAEIDGYTF